The 20 T cell receptor beta chains presented below share a single source sample, sequenced in a study of OX40 agonist ivuxolimab in advanced cancers. Sequencing used immunoSEQ multiplex PCR; TCRdb keeps in-frame clones, though not all of them. The sample lists over 9,000 clones; more than 70% were seen once. The sequences come from CD4+ or CD8+ T cells sorted from blood, collected in a trial of the OX40 agonist ivuxolimab. These receptors were obtained from an adult with an advanced solid tumor such as melanoma, head and neck, liver or kidney cancer.

This chain joins TRBV27 and TRBJ2-4, with D perhaps matching TRBD1 (6 bases). Trimming pared 0 bases from V and 6 bases from J, leaving 15 bases between. The CDR3 contains 16 residues. The germline V gene encodes CDR1 MNHEY and CDR2 SMNVEV (reference sequence). CDR3 in amino acids: CASSLSRAGVRNIQYF. Written as DNA, the CDR3 is TGTGCCAGCAGTTTATCGAGGGCAGGGGTTCGAAACATTCAGTACTTC.

The rearrangement joins TRBV28 to TRBJ2-7; D could derive from TRBD1 or TRBD2 (7 bases each). CDR1 is MDHEN, CDR2 SYDVKM, per germline. The CDR3 is made up of 14 amino acids. V was shortened by 6 bases and J by 3 bases, with 15 bases between the two germline ends. The CDR3 region has the DNA TGTGCCAGCAGGCCTCAGGGGGGGGACTACGAGCAGTACTTC. The encoded protein is CASRPQGGDYEQYF. Drawing the rest from reference TRBV28 and TRBJ2-7, the complete variable domain is DVKVTQSSRYLVKRTGEKVFLECVQDMDHENMFWYRQDPGLGLRLIYFSYDVKMKEKGDIPEGYSVSREKKERFSLILESASTNQTSMYLCASRPQGGDYEQYFGPGTRLTVT.

The chain is built from TRBV28 and TRBJ2-1; perhaps TRBD2 as D (6 bases). The germline V gene has CDR1 MDHEN and CDR2 SYDVKM. This CDR3 is 19 amino acids long. The ends were cut back, 3 bases at V and 0 bases at J, with 21 bases in the middle. The DNA of the CDR3 is TGTGCCAGCAGTTTCGGAACTAGCAAAGGGTATTACTCCTACAATGAGCAGTTCTTC. This codes for CASSFGTSKGYYSYNEQFF.

The chain carries TRBV4-3 and TRBJ1-5; D remains unclear. The V gene lost 0 bases and the J gene lost 2 bases, with 14 bases spanning the gap. The CDR3 runs 17 residues. Germline V gives CDR1 LGHNA, CDR2 YSLEER. In DNA, the CDR3 is TGCGCCAGCAGCCAAGATCCCGATTCAGGAGGCAATCAGCCCCAGCATTTT. Amino acids: CASSQDPDSGGNQPQHF.

V usage is TRBV7-2 and J usage is TRBJ2-7, with 7 bases matching TRBD2. Looked up from germline, CDR1 is SGHTA and CDR2 is FQGNSA. J lost 0 bases, V lost 6 bases, and 14 bases had no gene match. The length of the CDR3 is 17 residues. This chain's CDR3 is CASSSIFGLDRSYEQYF. DNA of the CDR3: TGTGCCAGCAGTAGTATATTCGGACTAGACCGCTCCTACGAGCAGTACTTC. The entire variable domain, with the rest obtained from reference TRBV7-2 and TRBJ2-7, is as follows: GAGVSQSPSNKVTEKGKDVELRCDPISGHTALYWYRQSLGQGLEFLIYFQGNSAPDKSGLPSDRFSAERTGGSVSTLTIQRTQQEDSAVYLCASSSIFGLDRSYEQYFGPGTRLTVT.

This chain links TRBV23-1 with TRBJ1-5; D is ambiguous. TRBV23-1 is an open reading frame, and its role is uncertain. The CDR3 contains 17 residues. With 1 base removed from V and 1 base from J, the gap between germline ends came to 14 bases. The CDR3 is CASSQFECGRSNQPQHF. The CDR3 DNA sequence: TGCGCCAGCAGTCAATTTGAGTGTGGTAGAAGCAATCAGCCCCAGCATTTT.

In its sample, this clone was seen once. This rearrangement joins TRBV6-4 to TRBJ2-1; D not resolved. The CDR3 is 15 amino acids. Trimming stripped 6 bases from V and 6 bases from J, with 18 bases between. The germline gives CDR1 MRHNA, CDR2 SNTAGT. The CDR3 DNA sequence: TGTGCCAGCAGCCAAGTGTACCTACCTACCAATGAGCAGTTCTTC. Encoded protein: CASSQVYLPTNEQFF.

This chain links TRBV9 with TRBJ1-2, with D maybe TRBD1 (5 bases). The germline CDR1 and CDR2 sequences are SGDLS and YYNGEE. Deletions cut 5 bases from V and 2 bases from J, with 13 bases between. The CDR3 has 14 amino acids. CDR3 DNA sequence: TGTGCCAGCAGTTCCCCAGACAGAAACTATGGCTACACCTTC. This gives the protein CASSSPDRNYGYTF.

Only a few counts were recorded for this clone. This chain connects TRBV9 to TRBJ2-1, with D possibly matching TRBD1 (6 bases). Trimming left V 3 bases short and J 6 bases short, with 16 bases between. The CDR3 is made up of 15 amino acids. Germline CDR1 is SGDLS and CDR2 is YYNGEE. The CDR3 DNA reads as TGTGCCAGCAGCGAAAGGTACGGGACATCCAATGAGCAGTTCTTC. Translated: CASSERYGTSNEQFF.

This clone was seen a handful of times. The chain joins TRBV10-2 to TRBJ2-6, with unresolved D. Germline values: CDR1 WSHSY, CDR2 SAAADI. The CDR3 extends over 14 amino acids. V lost 4 bases and J 0 bases, leaving 4 bases between the germline ends. The chain's CDR3 is CASSGSSGANVLTF. The CDR3 DNA follows: TGCGCCAGCAGTGGCAGCTCTGGGGCCAACGTCCTGACTTTC.

The V call is TRBV7-8, the J call TRBJ2-7, with D unclear. Trimming took off 1 base at V and 2 bases at J, with 9 bases between the two ends. This CDR3 region has 14 residues. Looked up from germline, CDR1 is SGHVS and CDR2 is FQNEAQ. The CDR3 DNA follows: TGTGCCAGCAGCTTAGGGCTAGGCGCCTACGAGCAGTACTTC. It encodes CASSLGLGAYEQYF. Filled out from reference TRBV7-8 and TRBJ2-7, the complete variable domain reads GAGVSQSPRYKVAKRGQDVALRCDPISGHVSLFWYQQALGQGPEFLTYFQNEAQLDKSGLPSDRFFAERPEGSVSTLKIQRTQQEDSAVYLCASSLGLGAYEQYFGPGTRLTVT.

CDR3 sequence (DNA): TGTGCCAGCAGCTTGGACGGATACTCCTACGAGCAGTACTTC. Amino acid sequence: CASSLDGYSYEQYF. This sequence joins TRBV5-4 and TRBJ2-7; D gene unclear. Germline CDR1 SGHNT, CDR2 YYREEE (reference sequence). V was clipped by 0 bases and J by 0 bases, with 7 bases between them. The CDR3 spans 14 residues.

V and J are TRBV7-6 and TRBJ2-3; 9 bases fit TRBD2. Looked up from germline, CDR1 is SGHVS and CDR2 is FNYEAQ. This CDR3 is built from 17 residues. Trimming at V came to 1 base and at J to 1 base, leaving 6 bases not matched to a gene. The CDR3 DNA sequence: TGTGCCAGCAGCTTAGACGGGCGGGAGGGTGGCACAGATACGCAGTATTTT. This sequence encodes CASSLDGREGGTDTQYF.

The chain combines TRBV27 with TRBJ2-1; TRBD2 aligns across 13 bases. The germline gives CDR1 MNHEY, CDR2 SMNVEV (reference sequence). With V trimmed by 9 bases and J by 4 bases, 3 bases remained unmatched. This CDR3 is built from 14 residues. The CDR3 DNA sequence: TGTGCCAGTCAGGGACTAGCGGGGTACAATGAGCAGTTCTTC. It encodes CASQGLAGYNEQFF.

The J gene is TRBJ1-2, the V gene TRBV28, with D unresolved. From germline, CDR1 is MDHEN and CDR2 SYDVKM. The CDR3 is 14 amino acids. V gave up 5 bases and J gave up 7 bases, with 17 bases separating them. The CDR3 sequence is CASSPRTAVGGYTF. CDR3 nucleotides: TGTGCCAGCAGTCCCCGGACCGCGGTGGGTGGCTACACCTTC.

V gene TRBV28 combines with J gene TRBJ1-1; D is unclear. Germline CDR1 is MDHEN and CDR2 is SYDVKM. The CDR3 totals 16 residues. V gave up 5 bases and J gave up 1 base, with 17 bases separating them. CDR3 coding DNA: TGTGCCAGCAGTCCCCCGGAGGGCCTCCAGAACACTGAAGCTTTCTTT. This gives the protein CASSPPEGLQNTEAFF.

This clone occurred once. This chain uses TRBV10-3 with TRBJ1-4, with D uncertain. Germline V gene lookup returns CDR1 ENHRY and CDR2 SYGVKD. Deletions cut 7 bases from V and 1 base from J, with 4 bases between. The CDR3 is made up of 12 amino acids. DNA of the CDR3: TGTGCCATCAAGGGAACTAATGAAAAACTGTTTTTT. Amino acid sequence: CAIKGTNEKLFF.

V is TRBV28 and J is TRBJ2-7; a possible D gene is TRBD1 (5 bases). The CDR3 is 16 residues long. Germline CDR1 is MDHEN and CDR2 is SYDVKM. Trimming pared 1 base from V and 1 base from J, leaving 14 bases between. The CDR3 DNA is TGTGCCAGCAGTTTATATCAGGGCTTTCTATCCTACGAGCAGTACTTC. The encoded protein is CASSLYQGFLSYEQYF.

This chain uses TRBV5-4 with TRBJ2-1; weak D call: TRBD2 (6 bases). Trimming pared 5 bases from V and 2 bases from J, leaving 14 bases between. The CDR3 covers 15 residues. Germline assignment: CDR1 SGHNT and CDR2 YYREEE (reference sequence). CDR3 nucleotide sequence: TGTGCCAGCAGTCATCTAGCGTCCCCCTACAATGAGCAGTTCTTC. Residues: CASSHLASPYNEQFF. Based on the CDR3 plus reference TRBV5-4 and TRBJ2-1, the full variable domain is ETGVTQSPTHLIKTRGQQVTLRCSSQSGHNTVSWYQQALGQGPQFIFQYYREEENGRGNFPPRFSGLQFPNYSSELNVNALELDDSALYLCASSHLASPYNEQFFGPGTRLTVL.

V gene TRBV5-4 combines with J gene TRBJ2-1; D may match TRBD1 or TRBD2 (5 bases each). The germline CDR1 and CDR2 sequences are SGHNT and YYREEE (reference sequence). V lost 4 bases, J lost 8 bases, and 13 bases lay in between. The CDR3 runs 13 residues. The CDR3 DNA follows: TGTGCCAGCAGCCCGGGACCAGACGATGAGCAGTTCTTC. Encoded protein: CASSPGPDDEQFF.